Listed here are 29 T cell receptor beta chains from one sample, sequenced in a study of OX40 agonist ivuxolimab in advanced cancers. Library construction relied on the immunoSEQ multiplex PCR assay. The table was pulled from immuneACCESS by TCRdb, which kept in-frame rearrangements only. Such tables lose some clones; where checked, under half of the loss comes from unresolved V genes, and the rest has no known cause. The sample table lists 65,000 to 80,000 clones, 90% to 95% of them with a count of one. The ten largest account for around 0.7% of the sample. Sequences were derived from CD4+ or CD8+ T cells sorted from blood, sampled in a trial of the OX40 agonist ivuxolimab. Every receptor here comes from an adult with an advanced solid tumor such as melanoma, head and neck, liver or kidney cancer.

The CDR3 DNA follows: TGTGCCAGCAGCCTACTAGCGGCGAGGGAGACCCAGTACTTC. It translates to CASSLLAARETQYF. The J gene is TRBJ2-5, the V gene TRBV27; 8 nucleotides align to TRBD2. V lost 6 bases and J lost 5; bases outside the gene matches: 8. Germline V gives CDR1 MNHEY, CDR2 SMNVEV (reference sequence). This CDR3 has 14 amino acids.

This chain joins TRBV27 and TRBJ2-1, with 7 nucleotides matching TRBD1. CDR3 length: 14 residues. V was pared by 6 bases and J by 4 bases, with 6 bases of the junction left unmatched. Per germline, CDR1 MNHEY and CDR2 SMNVEV (reference sequence). The CDR3 here is CASSQGDLYNEQFF. In DNA form, the CDR3 reads TGTGCCAGCAGCCAGGGGGATTTATACAATGAGCAGTTCTTC.

The sample holds one count of this clone. The rearrangement links TRBV9 to TRBJ2-1; TRBD2 matches 8 bases. This CDR3 contains 19 residues. V lost 0 bases, J lost 10 bases, and 21 bases stayed unmatched. Per the germline V gene, CDR1 is SGDLS and CDR2 is YYNGEE. The CDR3 here is CASSVGGTRYYPSHGEQFF. The CDR3 DNA reads as TGTGCCAGCAGCGTAGGAGGGACTAGATACTATCCCTCTCACGGAGAGCAGTTCTTC.

CDR3 DNA: TGTGCCAGCAGCCCCCGACAGGGGGTATCCTACGAGCAGTACTTC. It codes for CASSPRQGVSYEQYF. The chain uses TRBV7-2 and TRBJ2-7, with 9 positions matching TRBD1. V lost 5 bases and J lost 1; bases outside the gene matches: 6. CDR3 size: 15 residues. CDR1 SGHTA and CDR2 FQGNSA come from the germline V gene.

The V and J genes are TRBV18 and TRBJ1-4, with a weak D call TRBD1 (5 bases). Germline V gene lookup returns CDR1 KGHSH and CDR2 LQKENI. The ends were cut back, 3 bases at V and 6 bases at J, with 23 bases in the middle. This CDR3 has 18 amino acids. The CDR3 protein is CASSPPLGRGHLDEKLFF. In nucleotides, the CDR3 is TGTGCCAGCTCACCGCCCCTGGGGCGAGGCCACTTGGATGAAAAACTGTTTTTT.

The chain carries TRBV27 and TRBJ1-1; D ambiguous. The CDR3 length is 13 residues. V lost 0 bases, J lost 4 bases, and 6 bases lay in between. From germline, CDR1 is MNHEY and CDR2 SMNVEV (reference sequence). The CDR3 region has the DNA TGTGCCAGCAGTTTATCTTTGGGCACTGAAGCTTTCTTT. It encodes CASSLSLGTEAFF.

This chain links TRBV7-2 with TRBJ1-5; 8 bases are a match to TRBD1. Germline V gene sequence: CDR1 SGHTA, CDR2 FQGNSA. There are 15 residues in the CDR3. Trimming removed 5 bases from V and 2 bases from J; junction bases left unmatched: 5. The CDR3 sequence is CASSPGTGRNQPQHF. The CDR3 DNA is TGTGCCAGCAGCCCCGGGACAGGACGCAATCAGCCCCAGCATTTT.

The V call is TRBV5-1, the J call TRBJ2-2; the D is unclear. From germline, CDR1 is SGHRS and CDR2 YFSETQ. V lost 1 base and J 4 bases, leaving 8 bases between the germline ends. The CDR3 spans 14 residues. CDR3 amino acids: CASSLLGGTGELFF. As DNA, the CDR3 is TGCGCCAGCAGCTTGTTGGGTGGCACCGGGGAGCTGTTTTTT.

The V and J genes are TRBV6-1 and TRBJ1-5; TRBD1 matches 10 bases. The CDR3 extends over 14 amino acids. Trimming at V came to 10 bases and at J to 7 bases, leaving 10 bases not matched to a gene. Germline lookup yields CDR1 MNHNS and CDR2 SASEGT. Written as DNA, the CDR3 is TGTGCCACCCTGACAGGGGGCCCGCAGCAGCCCCAGCATTTT. It codes for CATLTGGPQQPQHF.

The chain carries TRBV6-1 and TRBJ1-2; 10 bases are a match to TRBD1. This CDR3 is built from 14 residues. Germline CDR1 reads MNHNS; CDR2 reads SASEGT. The ends lost 8 bases at V and 3 bases at J; junction bases unmatched: 6. CDR3 residues: CASGGTGVYYGYTF. CDR3 coding DNA: TGTGCCAGCGGCGGGACAGGGGTATACTATGGCTACACCTTC.

This chain connects TRBV18 to TRBJ2-7; D may be TRBD1 (5 bases). CDR3 length: 13 amino acids. CDR1 is KGHSH, CDR2 LQKENI, per germline. V lost 3 bases to trimming and J lost 13 bases, with 19 bases between them. In nucleotides, the CDR3 is TGTGCCAGCTCACCCGCGAGACAGTACAGGTATTACTTC. Translated, it gives CASSPARQYRYYF.

The J gene is TRBJ2-1, the V gene TRBV14; D gene ambiguous. The V end lost 5 bases, the J end lost 7 bases, and 6 bases lay between the germline ends. In germline, CDR1 is SGHDN, CDR2 FVKESK. This CDR3 has 11 amino acids. The CDR3 sequence is CASSFNNEQFF. CDR3 coding DNA: TGTGCCAGCAGCTTTAATAATGAGCAGTTCTTC.

The genes are TRBV7-6 and TRBJ2-7; 12 bases line up with TRBD1. The CDR3 length is 15 residues. Germline lookup yields CDR1 SGHVS and CDR2 FNYEAQ. V gave up 7 bases and J gave up 3 bases; unmatched junction bases: 7. The CDR3: CASTPGTGGVYEQYF. As DNA, the CDR3 is TGTGCCAGCACCCCAGGGACAGGGGGCGTCTACGAGCAGTACTTC.

The V gene is TRBV30, the J gene TRBJ1-2; the D is unclear. The V gene lost 0 bases and the J gene lost 8 bases, with 13 bases spanning the gap. The CDR3 covers 13 residues. Germline V gene sequence: CDR1 GTSNPN, CDR2 SVGIG (reference sequence). The CDR3 spells CAWSVRSVGGYTF. The CDR3 coding sequence is TGTGCCTGGAGTGTTCGTTCTGTCGGGGGCTACACCTTC.

The chain links TRBV5-4 to TRBJ2-1, with a possible D match to TRBD2 (5 bases). Germline CDR1 reads SGHNT; CDR2 reads YYREEE (reference sequence). With 5 bases removed from V and 3 bases from J, the gap between germline ends came to 15 bases. The CDR3 consists of 15 residues. CDR3 nucleotide sequence: TGTGCCAGCAGTCTTGAGGGTTCCGGCTACAATGAGCAGTTCTTC. Protein sequence: CASSLEGSGYNEQFF.

V and J are TRBV2 and TRBJ2-1; TRBD2 matches 7 bases. Germline CDR1 and CDR2: SNHLY and FYNNEI. The junction had 5 bases not matched to a gene; V was cut back by 3 bases and J by 9 bases. The CDR3 is made up of 13 amino acids. As DNA, the CDR3 is TGTGCCAGCAGTGATCGGGGGGTGAGTGAGCAGTTCTTC. As protein: CASSDRGVSEQFF.

V usage is TRBV2 and J usage is TRBJ1-2, with D unclear. There are 14 residues in the CDR3. V lost 4 bases to trimming and J lost 2 bases, with 11 bases between them. The germline gives CDR1 SNHLY, CDR2 FYNNEI. Here the CDR3 DNA reads TGTGCCAGCAGTGGGGGTTTTGAAAACTATGGCTACACCTTC. It encodes CASSGGFENYGYTF.

The rearrangement links TRBV7-2 to TRBJ2-1; D is ambiguous. V gave up 1 base and J gave up 6 bases, with 16 bases separating them. The CDR3 loop spans 16 amino acids. Germline CDR1 SGHTA, CDR2 FQGNSA. The CDR3 here is CASSLDGHGRFNEQFF. The CDR3 DNA reads TGTGCCAGCAGCTTAGACGGGCATGGTAGATTCAATGAGCAGTTCTTC. The complete variable domain, with remaining parts taken from reference TRBV7-2 and TRBJ2-1, reads GAGVSQSPSNKVTEKGKDVELRCDPISGHTALYWYRQSLGQGLEFLIYFQGNSAPDKSGLPSDRFSAERTGGSVSTLTIQRTQQEDSAVYLCASSLDGHGRFNEQFFGPGTRLTVL.

The chain employs TRBV6-4 and TRBJ1-2; the D gene is possibly TRBD1 (6 bases). V was shortened by 6 bases and J by 7 bases, with 12 bases between the two germline ends. The CDR3 sequence is 12 residues long. Germline CDR1 and CDR2: MRHNA and SNTAGT. DNA for the CDR3: TGTGCCAGCAGAGGGGGGGTCGGTGGCTACACCTTC. Encoded protein: CASRGGVGGYTF.

The gene calls are TRBV19 and TRBJ2-2; 10 bases match TRBD2. The CDR3 length is 17 residues. V shed 3 bases, J shed 6 bases, and the junction held 10 bases outside the gene matches. Germline assignment: CDR1 LNHDA and CDR2 SQIVND (reference sequence). CDR3 in DNA: TGTGCCAGTAGTATGCCGCTAGCGGGAGTTGTTGCCGGGGAGCTGTTTTTT. Protein sequence: CASSMPLAGVVAGELFF.

This clone was recorded once. The chain uses TRBV5-5 and TRBJ1-1; D unresolved. Germline CDR1 SGHKS, CDR2 YYEKEE (reference sequence). The CDR3 has 13 residues. V lost 1 base and J lost 1, with 5 bases in between. This CDR3 reads CASSLTENTEAFF. CDR3 coding DNA: TGTGCCAGCAGCTTGACAGAGAACACTGAAGCTTTCTTT. Combining the CDR3 with reference TRBV5-5 and TRBJ1-1 gives the whole variable domain DAGVTQSPTHLIKTRGQQVTLRCSPISGHKSVSWYQQVLGQGPQFIFQYYEKEERGRGNFPDRFSARQFPNYSSELNVNALLLGDSALYLCASSLTENTEAFFGQGTRLTVV.

The rearrangement uses TRBV28 and TRBJ2-7, with D unclear. The CDR3 is 12 amino acids. The germline CDR1 and CDR2 sequences are MDHEN and SYDVKM. Trimming cost V 2 bases and J 3 bases, with 5 bases left between them. In DNA, the CDR3 is TGTGCCAGCAGTTTAGCCTACTACGAGCAGTACTTC. It encodes CASSLAYYEQYF.

This clone is a singleton in its sample. The chain recombines TRBV28 with TRBJ2-7; D uncertain. Germline lookup yields CDR1 MDHEN and CDR2 SYDVKM. The CDR3 loop spans 14 amino acids. The V end was cut by 7 bases, the J end by 0 bases, with 13 bases between. The chain's CDR3 is CASTLIQSSYEQYF. CDR3 nucleotides: TGTGCCAGCACCCTAATCCAGTCCTCCTACGAGCAGTACTTC.

This sequence joins TRBV28 and TRBJ1-2, with TRBD1 matching over 7 bases. The CDR3 is 15 amino acids. Germline CDR1 is MDHEN and CDR2 is SYDVKM. Trimming removed 5 bases from V and 4 bases from J; junction bases left unmatched: 10. The CDR3: CASSRGRGHPYGYTF. In DNA form, the CDR3 reads TGTGCCAGCAGTAGAGGGAGGGGGCATCCCTATGGCTACACCTTC.

The rearrangement joins TRBV27 to TRBJ2-3, with D uncertain. With 6 bases removed from V and 0 bases from J, the gap between germline ends came to 10 bases. Germline V CDR1 and CDR2: MNHEY, SMNVEV (reference sequence). The CDR3 loop spans 14 amino acids. The DNA of the CDR3 is TGTGCCAGCAGAATTTTATCTAGCACAGATACGCAGTATTTT. This translates into CASRILSSTDTQYF.

V and J are TRBV7-8 and TRBJ2-7; D is tentatively TRBD1 or TRBD2 (6 bases each). V lost 4 bases and J 1 base, leaving 20 bases between the germline ends. CDR3 length equals 17 residues. Germline CDR1 reads SGHVS; CDR2 reads FQNEAQ. The CDR3 DNA is TGTGCCAGCAGCTCCTGGTCGAGGCAGGGGACTTCCTACGAGCAGTACTTC. This codes for CASSSWSRQGTSYEQYF.

This clone was recorded once. The gene calls are TRBV6-1 and TRBJ2-3; the D is unclear. The CDR3 contains 13 residues. The V end was cut by 5 bases, the J end by 2 bases, with 8 bases between. Per germline, CDR1 MNHNS and CDR2 SASEGT. CDR3 coding DNA: TGTGCCAGCAGTTCCGGGTACACAGATACGCAGTATTTT. Its protein product is CASSSGYTDTQYF.

The chain has TRBV5-1 and TRBJ2-5; 9 bases match TRBD2. Trimming cost V 1 base and J 4 bases; bases outside gene matches: 2. Germline CDR1 SGHRS, CDR2 YFSETQ. There are 14 residues in the CDR3. The CDR3 region is CASSLILAGETQYF. The CDR3 nucleotides read TGCGCCAGCAGCTTGATACTAGCGGGAGAGACCCAGTACTTC. Together with reference TRBV5-1 and TRBJ2-5, the CDR3 gives the full variable domain: KAGVTQTPRYLIKTRGQQVTLSCSPISGHRSVSWYQQTPGQGLQFLFEYFSETQRNKGNFPGRFSGRQFSNSRSEMNVSTLELGDSALYLCASSLILAGETQYFGPGTRLLVL.

This chain connects TRBV19 to TRBJ2-2; 9 nucleotides align to TRBD1. Germline CDR1 and CDR2: LNHDA and SQIVND (reference sequence). J lost 4 bases, V lost 5 bases, and 5 bases had no gene match. The CDR3 runs 15 residues. In nucleotides, the CDR3 is TGTGCCAGTAGTGGCCCGGGACAGGGCACCGGGGAGCTGTTTTTT. It is translated as CASSGPGQGTGELFF.